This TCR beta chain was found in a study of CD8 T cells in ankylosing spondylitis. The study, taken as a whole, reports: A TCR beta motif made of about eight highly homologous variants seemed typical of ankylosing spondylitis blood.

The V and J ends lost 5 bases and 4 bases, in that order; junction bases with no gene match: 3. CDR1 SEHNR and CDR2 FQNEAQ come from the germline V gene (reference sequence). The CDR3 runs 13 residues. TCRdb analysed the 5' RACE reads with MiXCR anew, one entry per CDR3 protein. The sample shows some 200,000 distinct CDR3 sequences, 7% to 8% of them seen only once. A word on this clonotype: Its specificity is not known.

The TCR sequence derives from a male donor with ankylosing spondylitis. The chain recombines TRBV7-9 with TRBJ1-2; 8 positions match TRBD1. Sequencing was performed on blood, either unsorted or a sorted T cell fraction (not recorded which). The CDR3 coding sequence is TGTGCCAGCAGCGTTACAGGGGGCTATGGCTACACCTTC. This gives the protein CASSVTGGYGYTF.